The 21 T cell receptor beta chains below all came from one sample that was sequenced in a study of immune evolution from preneoplasia to lung adenocarcinoma. Sequencing was performed with immunoSEQ multiplex PCR; in TCRdb, only in-frame clones are kept and a portion is missing. The sample yields tens of thousands of clones, around 74% seen once. The specimen sequenced was FFPE invasive lung adenocarcinoma tissue. These receptors originate from a person in their 60s with lung adenocarcinoma.

V gene TRBV2 combines with J gene TRBJ1-5, with a possible D match to TRBD1 (6 bases). The V gene lost 5 bases and the J gene lost 8 bases, with 13 bases spanning the gap. The CDR3 has 13 amino acids. Germline CDR1 and CDR2: SNHLY and FYNNEI. CDR3 coding DNA: TGTGCCAGCAGTCGGCAGGGGTATGAGCCCCAGCATTTT. Amino acids: CASSRQGYEPQHF.

The chain uses TRBV2 and TRBJ2-3; 9 positions agree with TRBD2. With 7 bases clipped from V and 6 bases from J, the junction kept 11 bases outside the gene matches. The CDR3 totals 15 residues. Germline assignment: CDR1 SNHLY and CDR2 FYNNEI. CDR3 coding DNA: TGTGCCAGCACCACTGGCGGGAGGGCCACGGATACGCAGTATTTT. Amino acids: CASTTGGRATDTQYF.

The chain is built from TRBV18 and TRBJ1-4; 9 bases are a match to TRBD1. This CDR3 spans 15 amino acids. Per the germline V gene, CDR1 is KGHSH and CDR2 is LQKENI. Germline trimming cut 4 bases from V and 5 bases from J; bases unmatched to any gene: 5. CDR3 in DNA: TGTGCCAGCTCACGTCCCGGGACAGGGAATGAAAAACTGTTTTTT. Protein product: CASSRPGTGNEKLFF.

This clone has just a few counts. The chain has TRBV18 and TRBJ2-2; D is unclear. The CDR3 length is 15 residues. Trimming took off 3 bases at V and 5 bases at J, with 13 bases between the two ends. CDR1 is KGHSH, CDR2 LQKENI, per germline. The CDR3 here is CASSPYNSETGELFF. As DNA, the CDR3 is TGTGCCAGCTCACCCTACAATAGTGAGACCGGGGAGCTGTTTTTT.

The chain combines TRBV5-1 with TRBJ2-2; TRBD2 matches 13 bases. CDR1 SGHRS and CDR2 YFSETQ come from the germline V gene. This CDR3 region has 16 residues. Trimming at V came to 1 base and at J to 7 bases, leaving 4 bases not matched to a gene. The CDR3 protein is CASSLTSGRAFGELFF. For the CDR3, the DNA is TGCGCCAGCAGCTTGACTAGCGGGAGGGCCTTCGGGGAGCTGTTTTTT. Based on the CDR3 plus reference TRBV5-1 and TRBJ2-2, the full variable domain is KAGVTQTPRYLIKTRGQQVTLSCSPISGHRSVSWYQQTPGQGLQFLFEYFSETQRNKGNFPGRFSGRQFSNSRSEMNVSTLELGDSALYLCASSLTSGRAFGELFFGEGSRLTVL.

J is TRBJ1-1 and V is TRBV30; tentatively, D is TRBD1 (6 bases). The CDR3 is 14 residues long. Germline CDR1 is GTSNPN and CDR2 is SVGIG (reference sequence). V was trimmed by 3 bases and J by 4 bases, leaving 15 bases between them. The CDR3 coding sequence is TGTGCCTGGAGGTCGGACAGCCAGCTCACTGAAGCTTTCTTT. Translation: CAWRSDSQLTEAFF.

V is TRBV2 and J is TRBJ1-1; D is unresolved. The CDR3 totals 13 residues. The V end lost 3 bases, the J end lost 9 bases, and 14 bases lay between the germline ends. The germline CDR1 and CDR2 sequences are SNHLY and FYNNEI. The CDR3 loop is CASSENMDVKAFF. The CDR3 bases are TGTGCCAGCAGTGAGAACATGGATGTTAAAGCTTTCTTT.

This sequence joins TRBV7-2 and TRBJ1-3, with a weak D call TRBD1 (5 bases). The V gene's germline CDR1 is SGHTA and CDR2 FQGNSA. The CDR3 covers 13 residues. V lost 7 bases and J lost 4, with 11 bases in between. The CDR3 loop is CASKRGGGNTIYF. The CDR3 DNA reads TGTGCCAGCAAGCGCGGGGGGGGAAACACCATATATTTT.

This chain uses TRBV9 with TRBJ1-5; D unresolved. Germline V CDR1 and CDR2: SGDLS, YYNGEE. The CDR3 spans 16 residues. The ends were cut back, 1 base at V and 0 bases at J, with 11 bases in the middle. DNA for the CDR3: TGTGCCAGCAGCGTATTTAACAGCGGTAGCAATCAGCCCCAGCATTTT. Amino acids: CASSVFNSGSNQPQHF.

The chain has TRBV27 and TRBJ1-3, with D tentatively TRBD1 (6 bases). The germline CDR1 and CDR2 sequences are MNHEY and SMNVEV (reference sequence). V was shortened by 5 bases and J by 0 bases, with 11 bases between the two germline ends. The CDR3 is made up of 15 amino acids. CDR3 in DNA: TGTGCCAGCAGTGAGGGGGTGAGCTCTGGAAACACCATATATTTT. Translating gives CASSEGVSSGNTIYF.

The chain is built from TRBV7-2 and TRBJ2-1; D remains ambiguous. V was clipped by 3 bases and J by 0 bases, with 12 bases between them. The CDR3 extends over 16 amino acids. In germline, CDR1 is SGHTA, CDR2 FQGNSA. This CDR3 is CASSFLRRSSYNEQFF. The CDR3 nucleotides read TGTGCCAGCAGCTTTTTAAGACGGAGCTCCTACAATGAGCAGTTCTTC.

The V and J genes are TRBV12-5 and TRBJ2-5; TRBD2 matches at 14 bases. The germline CDR1 and CDR2 sequences are LGHNT and FRNRAP. The CDR3 spans 17 residues. The ends lost 6 bases at V and 4 bases at J; junction bases unmatched: 10. CDR3 sequence (DNA): TGTGCTAGTGGCGAGGGACTAGCGGGAGTAGGAGGAGAGACCCAGTACTTC. Translated: CASGEGLAGVGGETQYF.

The chain has TRBV27 and TRBJ2-1, with D maybe TRBD1 (6 bases). CDR3 size: 16 residues. Trimming took off 4 bases at V and 2 bases at J, with 15 bases between the two ends. The germline gives CDR1 MNHEY, CDR2 SMNVEV (reference sequence). Here the CDR3 reads CASSSFLRGTYNEQFF. The CDR3 DNA is TGTGCCAGCAGTTCATTCCTAAGGGGGACCTACAATGAGCAGTTCTTC.

The chain uses TRBV9 and TRBJ2-7, with a weak D call TRBD1 (6 bases). The CDR3 spans 13 residues. CDR1 and CDR2 (germline): SGDLS, YYNGEE. Trimming cost V 0 bases and J 7 bases, with 11 bases left between them. The CDR3 reads CASSVEIGGEQYF. The CDR3 bases are TGTGCCAGCAGCGTAGAAATAGGGGGTGAGCAGTACTTC.

The rearrangement joins TRBV29-1 to TRBJ2-2; D unresolved. Germline values: CDR1 SQVTM, CDR2 ANQGSEA. The CDR3 contains 15 residues. V lost 4 bases to trimming and J lost 0 bases, with 12 bases between them. CDR3: CSVARSAANTGELFF. The DNA for the CDR3 is TGCAGCGTTGCACGTTCGGCGGCGAACACCGGGGAGCTGTTTTTT.

This clone has just a few counts. CDR3 amino acids: CSVGTGFRSYNEQFF. CDR3 coding DNA: TGCAGCGTGGGGACAGGGTTTCGCTCCTACAATGAGCAGTTCTTC. V and J are TRBV29-1 and TRBJ2-1, with 9 bases that match TRBD1. Germline assignment: CDR1 SQVTM and CDR2 ANQGSEA. The V gene end was trimmed by 6 bases and the J gene end by 0 bases; junction bases not matched to a gene: 6. This CDR3 has 15 residues.

This clone has more than one count but fewer than ten. V and J are TRBV11-2 and TRBJ1-2, with D unresolved. This CDR3 contains 11 residues. Per germline, CDR1 SGHAT and CDR2 FQNNGV. V lost 3 bases and J 4 bases, leaving 3 bases between the germline ends. CDR3 region: CASSLGYGYTF. The DNA of the CDR3 is TGTGCCAGCAGCTTGGGCTATGGCTACACCTTC.

CDR3 bases: TGTGCCAGTAGAGAAACAGGGCGTAACACTGAAGCTTTCTTT. This translates into CASRETGRNTEAFF. The gene calls are TRBV19 and TRBJ1-1; possible D gene TRBD1, 6 bases. V lost 6 bases, J lost 2 bases, and 13 bases lay in between. From germline, CDR1 is LNHDA and CDR2 SQIVND (reference sequence). This CDR3 is 14 amino acids long.

This clone came up a few times. DNA for the CDR3: TGTGCCAGCGGCAGGACAGGCCGCATTGGCTCTGGCGGCTACACCTTC. It translates to CASGRTGRIGSGGYTF. The chain uses TRBV28 and TRBJ1-2, with 7 bases identical to TRBD1. The germline gives CDR1 MDHEN, CDR2 SYDVKM. The CDR3 loop spans 16 amino acids. The junction had 20 bases not matched to a gene; V was cut back by 8 bases and J by 8 bases.

The chain employs TRBV5-4 and TRBJ1-2; D is unresolved. Per the germline V gene, CDR1 is SGHNT and CDR2 is YYREEE (reference sequence). The V gene lost 1 base and the J gene lost 8 bases, with 12 bases spanning the gap. This CDR3 is 13 amino acids long. This chain's CDR3 is CASSLIEVGGYTF. The CDR3 DNA reads as TGTGCCAGCAGCTTGATTGAGGTCGGGGGCTACACCTTC.

This clone has just one count. The V gene is TRBV18, the J gene TRBJ2-1, with 10 positions matching TRBD2. CDR1 and CDR2 from the germline V gene are KGHSH and LQKENI. J gave up 3 bases and V 3 bases, and 2 bases lay outside the gene matches. This CDR3 region has 15 residues. CDR3 sequence: CASSPGLAIYNEQFF. CDR3 in DNA: TGTGCCAGCTCACCGGGACTAGCGATCTACAATGAGCAGTTCTTC.